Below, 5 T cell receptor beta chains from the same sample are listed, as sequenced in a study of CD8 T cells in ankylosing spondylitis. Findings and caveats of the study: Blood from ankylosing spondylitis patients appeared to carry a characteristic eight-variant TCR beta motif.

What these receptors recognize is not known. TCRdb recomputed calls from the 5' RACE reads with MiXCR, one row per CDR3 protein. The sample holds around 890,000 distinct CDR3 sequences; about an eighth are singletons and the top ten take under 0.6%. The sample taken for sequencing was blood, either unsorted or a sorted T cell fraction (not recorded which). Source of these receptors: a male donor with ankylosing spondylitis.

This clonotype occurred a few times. CDR3 protein: CSARGQGALGETQYF. In DNA form, the CDR3 reads TGCAGTGCTAGAGGGCAGGGGGCGCTGGGAGAGACCCAGTACTTC. This sequence joins TRBV20-1 and TRBJ2-5; 8 bases are shared with TRBD1. The CDR3 is 15 amino acids. Germline V gives CDR1 DFQATT, CDR2 SNEGSKA (reference sequence). The trim removed 1 base at V and 4 bases at J, leaving 8 bases unmatched.

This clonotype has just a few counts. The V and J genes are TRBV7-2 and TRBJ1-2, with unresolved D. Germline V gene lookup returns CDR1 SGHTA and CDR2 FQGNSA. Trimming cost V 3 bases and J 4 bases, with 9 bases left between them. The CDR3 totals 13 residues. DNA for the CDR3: TGTGCCAGCAGCTTTAGAGTACTCTATGGCTACACCTTC. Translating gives CASSFRVLYGYTF.

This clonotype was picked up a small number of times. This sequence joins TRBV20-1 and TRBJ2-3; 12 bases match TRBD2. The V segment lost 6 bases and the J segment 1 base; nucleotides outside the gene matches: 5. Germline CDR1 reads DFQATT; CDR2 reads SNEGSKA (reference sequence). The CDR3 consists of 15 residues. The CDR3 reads CSAARLAGGTDTQYF. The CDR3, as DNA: TGCAGTGCGGCCAGACTAGCGGGGGGCACAGATACGCAGTATTTT.

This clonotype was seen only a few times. The CDR3 protein is CSVLGFQETQYF. In nucleotides, the CDR3 is TGCAGCGTTTTGGGATTTCAAGAGACCCAGTACTTC. The chain uses TRBV29-1 and TRBJ2-5; D call uncertain. The germline gives CDR1 SQVTM, CDR2 ANQGSEA. The CDR3 has 12 residues. The V gene lost 5 bases and the J gene lost 2 bases, with 9 bases spanning the gap. The complete variable domain, with remaining parts taken from reference TRBV29-1 and TRBJ2-5, reads SAVISQKPSRDICQRGTSLTIQCQVDSQVTMMFWYRQQPGQSLTLIATANQGSEATYESGFVIDKFPISRPNLTFSTLTVSNMSPEDSSIYLCSVLGFQETQYFGPGTRLLVL.

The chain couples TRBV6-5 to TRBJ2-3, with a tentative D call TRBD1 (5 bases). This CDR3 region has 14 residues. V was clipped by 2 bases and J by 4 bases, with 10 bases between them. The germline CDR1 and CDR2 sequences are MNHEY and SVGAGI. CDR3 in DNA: TGTGCCAGCAGTTACCACAGGCTACCAGATACGCAGTATTTT. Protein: CASSYHRLPDTQYF.